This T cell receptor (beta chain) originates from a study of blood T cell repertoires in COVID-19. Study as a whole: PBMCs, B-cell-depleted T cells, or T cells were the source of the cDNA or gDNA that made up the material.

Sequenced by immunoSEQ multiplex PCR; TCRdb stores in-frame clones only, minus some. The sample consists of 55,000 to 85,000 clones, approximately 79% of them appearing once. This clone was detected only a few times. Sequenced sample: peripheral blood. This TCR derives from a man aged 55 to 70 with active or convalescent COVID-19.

CDR3 DNA: TGTGCCAGCAGCTCTCGGACAGGGGGACGCTATGGCTACACCTTC. It translates to CASSSRTGGRYGYTF. The V gene is TRBV7-2, the J gene TRBJ1-2; 10 positions agree with TRBD1. Germline CDR1 SGHTA, CDR2 FQGNSA. The CDR3 covers 15 residues. With 4 bases clipped from V and 4 bases from J, the junction kept 6 bases outside the gene matches.